The sequence of this TCR beta chain was determined in a study of blood T cells in healthy people across ages. J gave up 0 bases and V 10 bases, and 4 bases lay outside the gene matches. Germline assignment: CDR1 ENHRY and CDR2 SYGVKD. CDR3 length: 13 residues. Through a sample-barcoded 5' primer and a J-beta primer mix, a second PCR was run for roughly 7 to 12 cycles. MiXCR was run by TCRdb on the 5' RACE reads, yielding one entry per CDR3 protein. The table shows about 1.5 million distinct CDR3 sequences, with under 55% occurring only once. This clonotype was detected many times. Sequencing input: blood. This TCR derives from a woman younger than 35 in good health. This sequence joins TRBV10-3 and TRBJ2-7; 9 nucleotides match TRBD1. CDR3: CATRTGDSYEQYF. The CDR3 bases are TGTGCCACCAGGACAGGGGACTCCTACGAGCAGTACTTC.